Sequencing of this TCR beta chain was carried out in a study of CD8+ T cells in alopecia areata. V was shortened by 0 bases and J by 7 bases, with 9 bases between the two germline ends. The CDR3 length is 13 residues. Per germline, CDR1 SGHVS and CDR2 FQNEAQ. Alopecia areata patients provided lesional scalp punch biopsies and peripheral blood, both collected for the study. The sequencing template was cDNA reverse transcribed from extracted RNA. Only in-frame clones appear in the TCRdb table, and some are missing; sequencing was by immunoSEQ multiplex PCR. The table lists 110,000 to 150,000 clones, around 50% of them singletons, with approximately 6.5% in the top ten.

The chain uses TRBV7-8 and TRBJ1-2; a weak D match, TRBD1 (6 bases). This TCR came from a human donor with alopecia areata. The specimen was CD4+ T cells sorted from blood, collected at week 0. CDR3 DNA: TGTGCCAGCAGCTTAGCCGGACAGACTGGCTACACCTTC. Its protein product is CASSLAGQTGYTF.